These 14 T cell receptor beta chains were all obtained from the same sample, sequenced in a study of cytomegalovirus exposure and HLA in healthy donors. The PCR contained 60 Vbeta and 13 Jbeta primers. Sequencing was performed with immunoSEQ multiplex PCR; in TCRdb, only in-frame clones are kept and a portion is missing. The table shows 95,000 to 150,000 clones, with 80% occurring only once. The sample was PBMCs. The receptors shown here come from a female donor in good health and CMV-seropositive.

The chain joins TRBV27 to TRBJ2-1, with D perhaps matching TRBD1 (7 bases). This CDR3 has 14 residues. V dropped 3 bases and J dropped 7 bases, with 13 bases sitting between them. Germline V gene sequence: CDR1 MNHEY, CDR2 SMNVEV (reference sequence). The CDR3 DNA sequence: TGTGCCAGCAGTTTTACAGGGGCGGGGAATGAGCAGTTCTTC. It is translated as CASSFTGAGNEQFF.

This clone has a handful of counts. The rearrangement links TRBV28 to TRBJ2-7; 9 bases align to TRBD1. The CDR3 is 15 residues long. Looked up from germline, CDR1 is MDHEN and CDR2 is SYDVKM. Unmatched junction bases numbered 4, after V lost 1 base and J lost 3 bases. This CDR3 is CASSLSGQGSYEQYF. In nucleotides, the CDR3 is TGTGCCAGCAGTTTATCCGGACAGGGGAGCTACGAGCAGTACTTC.

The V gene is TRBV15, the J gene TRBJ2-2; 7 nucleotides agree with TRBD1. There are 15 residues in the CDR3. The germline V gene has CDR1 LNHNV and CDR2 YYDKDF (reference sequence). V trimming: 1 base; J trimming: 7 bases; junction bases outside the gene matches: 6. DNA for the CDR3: TGTGCCACCAGCAGAGCCGGGGACAGTTTCGGGGAGCTGTTTTTT. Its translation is CATSRAGDSFGELFF.

This CDR3 reads CASSTPPPAFPSPLHF. The CDR3 coding sequence is TGTGCCAGTAGCACACCCCCCCCCGCATTCCCTTCACCCCTCCACTTT. The chain has TRBV19 and TRBJ1-6; D ambiguous. Germline values: CDR1 LNHDA, CDR2 SQIVND (reference sequence). The CDR3 has 16 residues. Trimming left V 6 bases short and J 9 bases short, with 21 bases between.

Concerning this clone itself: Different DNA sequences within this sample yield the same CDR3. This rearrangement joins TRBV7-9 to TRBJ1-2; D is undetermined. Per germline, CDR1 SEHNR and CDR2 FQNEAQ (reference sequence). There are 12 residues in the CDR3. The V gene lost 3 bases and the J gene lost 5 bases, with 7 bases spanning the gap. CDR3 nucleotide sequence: TGTGCCAGCAGCTTCTCCGGTTATGGCTACACCTTC. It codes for CASSFSGYGYTF.

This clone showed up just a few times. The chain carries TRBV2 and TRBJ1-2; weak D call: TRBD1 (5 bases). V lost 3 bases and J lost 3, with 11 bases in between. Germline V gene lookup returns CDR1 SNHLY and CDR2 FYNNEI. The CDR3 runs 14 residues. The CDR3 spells CASSDRRGDYGYTF. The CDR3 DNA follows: TGTGCCAGCAGTGATCGCCGGGGGGACTATGGCTACACCTTC.

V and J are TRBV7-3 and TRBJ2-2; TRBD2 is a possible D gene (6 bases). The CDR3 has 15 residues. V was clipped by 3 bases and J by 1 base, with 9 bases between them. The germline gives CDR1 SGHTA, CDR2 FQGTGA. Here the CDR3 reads CASSLGLVNTGELFF. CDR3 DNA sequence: TGTGCCAGCAGCTTGGGACTGGTGAACACCGGGGAGCTGTTTTTT.

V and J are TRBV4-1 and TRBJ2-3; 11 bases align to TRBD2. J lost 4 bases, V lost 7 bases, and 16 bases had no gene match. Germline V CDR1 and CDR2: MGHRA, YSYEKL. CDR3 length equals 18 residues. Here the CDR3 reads CASTHKRLAGGPPDTQYF. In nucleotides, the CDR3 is TGCGCCAGCACCCATAAAAGGTTAGCGGGGGGGCCTCCAGATACGCAGTATTTT.

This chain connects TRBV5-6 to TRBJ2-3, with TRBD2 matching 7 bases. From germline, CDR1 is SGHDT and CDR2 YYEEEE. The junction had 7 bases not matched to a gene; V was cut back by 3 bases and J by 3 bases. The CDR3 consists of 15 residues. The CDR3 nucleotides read TGTGCCAGCAGCTCGGGGGGTGGGGGAACAGATACGCAGTATTTT. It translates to CASSSGGGGTDTQYF. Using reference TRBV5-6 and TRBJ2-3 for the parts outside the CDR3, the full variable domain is DAGVTQSPTHLIKTRGQQVTLRCSPKSGHDTVSWYQQALGQGPQFIFQYYEEEERQRGNFPDRFSGHQFPNYSSELNVNALLLGDSALYLCASSSGGGGTDTQYFGPGTRLTVL.

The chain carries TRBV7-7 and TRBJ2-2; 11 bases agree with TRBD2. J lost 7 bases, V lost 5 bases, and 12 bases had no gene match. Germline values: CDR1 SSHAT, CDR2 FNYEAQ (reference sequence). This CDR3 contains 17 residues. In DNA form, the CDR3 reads TGTGCCAGCAGCGCCCTTTCTAGCGGGGGGCTCGGCGGGGAGCTGTTTTTT. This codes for CASSALSSGGLGGELFF.

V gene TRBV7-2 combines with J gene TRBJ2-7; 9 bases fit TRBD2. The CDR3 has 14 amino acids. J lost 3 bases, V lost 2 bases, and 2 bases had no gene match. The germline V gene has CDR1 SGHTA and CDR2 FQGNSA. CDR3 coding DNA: TGTGCCAGCAGCTTACTAGCGGGGTTCTACGAGCAGTACTTC. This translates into CASSLLAGFYEQYF.

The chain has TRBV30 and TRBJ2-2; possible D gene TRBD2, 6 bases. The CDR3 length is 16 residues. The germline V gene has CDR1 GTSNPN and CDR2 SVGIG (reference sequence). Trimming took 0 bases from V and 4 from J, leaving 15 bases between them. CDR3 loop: CAWSVGGYGATGELFF. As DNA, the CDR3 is TGTGCCTGGAGTGTAGGAGGGTATGGGGCCACCGGGGAGCTGTTTTTT.

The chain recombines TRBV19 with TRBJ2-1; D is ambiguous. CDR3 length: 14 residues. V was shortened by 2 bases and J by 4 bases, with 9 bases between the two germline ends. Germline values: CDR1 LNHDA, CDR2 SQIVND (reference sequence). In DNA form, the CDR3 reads TGTGCCAGTAGTATACTCGGCAGGTACAATGAGCAGTTCTTC. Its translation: CASSILGRYNEQFF.

Here the CDR3 reads CASSPNTGGPYEQYF. The CDR3 DNA follows: TGTGCCAGCAGCCCAAATACGGGGGGGCCCTACGAGCAGTACTTC. The chain recombines TRBV9 with TRBJ2-5; TRBD2 matches at 8 bases. Judging by the DNA end, TRBJ2-7 fits better; the J call may be wrong. Germline V gives CDR1 SGDLS, CDR2 YYNGEE. This CDR3 contains 15 residues.